A selection of T cell receptor beta chains follows, all from one sample in a study of T cells after yellow fever vaccination. TCRdb reprocessed the 5' RACE reads via MiXCR and lists one record per CDR3 protein. The table records 250,000 to 300,000 distinct CDR3 sequences, less than 9.5% of them present only once. The specimen was CD4+ T cells sorted from PBMCs, collected 5 days after the yellow fever booster vaccination. These receptors originate from a man aged 18 to 29 who received the YFV17D yellow fever vaccine. Both conserved end residues are part of each CDR3. The order of the fields is CDR3 DNA, CDR3 protein, J gene, clone size, V gene, D gene. The D gene is left open where the match is weak. Not all rows give a size; the values are once, few, many and, for expanded clones, a class.

CDR3nt: TGTGCCAGCAGCAGGGGGAATTCACCCCTCCACTTT; CDR3aa: CASSRGNSPLHF; j_gene: TRBJ1-6; abundance: NA; v_gene: TRBV28; d_gene: TRBD1
CDR3nt: TGCGCCAGCAGCTTGGCCTCCAATGAGCAGTTCTTC; CDR3aa: CASSLASNEQFF; j_gene: TRBJ2-1; abundance: NA; v_gene: TRBV5-1; d_gene: NA
CDR3nt: TGTGCCTGGAGTGTGGACAGCCCGAACACCGGGGAGCTGTTTTTT; CDR3aa: CAWSVDSPNTGELFF; j_gene: TRBJ2-2; abundance: few; v_gene: TRBV30; d_gene: NA
CDR3nt: TGTGCCATCAGTGTTGACCGCACCGAACGCACAGATACGCAGTATTTT; CDR3aa: CAISVDRTERTDTQYF; j_gene: TRBJ2-3; abundance: many; v_gene: TRBV10-3; d_gene: NA
CDR3nt: TGTGCCAGCAGTTCATCCGGGACAGGAAACAATGAGCAGTTCTTC; CDR3aa: CASSSSGTGNNEQFF; j_gene: TRBJ2-1; abundance: many; v_gene: TRBV28; d_gene: TRBD1
CDR3nt: TGTGCCAGCAGTCGCATAGACGGGACAGGTACCTACGAGCAGTACTTC; CDR3aa: CASSRIDGTGTYEQYF; j_gene: TRBJ2-7; abundance: few; v_gene: TRBV27; d_gene: TRBD1
CDR3nt: TGCAGTGCTAGAGGCGGGGCCTCATTTGTGAATGAGCAGTTCTTC; CDR3aa: CSARGGASFVNEQFF; j_gene: TRBJ2-1; abundance: NA; v_gene: TRBV20-1; d_gene: NA
CDR3nt: TGTGCCAGCAGCTCCGGGTTTGACGAGCAGTACTTC; CDR3aa: CASSSGFDEQYF; j_gene: TRBJ2-7; abundance: many; v_gene: TRBV7-2; d_gene: NA
CDR3nt: TGTGCCAGCCAAATCTCCGGGACAGGCCACGAGCAGTACTTC; CDR3aa: CASQISGTGHEQYF; j_gene: TRBJ2-7; abundance: few; v_gene: TRBV12-3/TRBV12-4; d_gene: TRBD1
CDR3nt: TGCGCCAGCAGCTCCCACGGCGGTGCTGGCGGAGGTACTAACTCCTACAATGAGCAGTTCTTC; CDR3aa: CASSSHGGAGGGTNSYNEQFF; j_gene: TRBJ2-1; abundance: many; v_gene: TRBV5-1; d_gene: NA
CDR3nt: TGTGCCAGCTCATTTGACCCAGGACCCGGCAATGAGCAGTTCTTC; CDR3aa: CASSFDPGPGNEQFF; j_gene: TRBJ2-1; abundance: many; v_gene: TRBV18; d_gene: NA
CDR3nt: TGTGCCAGCAGCCCTGCACCGTCTAGCGTCAATGAGCAGTTCTTC; CDR3aa: CASSPAPSSVNEQFF; j_gene: TRBJ2-1; abundance: NA; v_gene: TRBV7-7; d_gene: NA
CDR3nt: TGCGCCAGCAGTGATATAGGAAGCACAGATACGCAGTATTTT; CDR3aa: CASSDIGSTDTQYF; j_gene: TRBJ2-3; abundance: once; v_gene: TRBV10-1; d_gene: NA
CDR3nt: TGTGCCAGCAGTTACGTCACAGGTGAAACTGAAGCTTTCTTT; CDR3aa: CASSYVTGETEAFF; j_gene: TRBJ1-1; abundance: few; v_gene: TRBV6-2/TRBV6-3; d_gene: NA
CDR3nt: TGTGCCAGCAGCCGACAGGGGCAAAGCAATCAGCCCCAGCATTTT; CDR3aa: CASSRQGQSNQPQHF; j_gene: TRBJ1-5; abundance: few; v_gene: TRBV7-2; d_gene: TRBD1
CDR3nt: TGTGCCAGTAGTGATCCCGGGACAGAAGAGACCCAGTACTTC; CDR3aa: CASSDPGTEETQYF; j_gene: TRBJ2-5; abundance: many; v_gene: TRBV19; d_gene: TRBD1
CDR3nt: TGTGCCATCAGCCGTAACAGGGGGCAGGAGCCCCAGCATTTT; CDR3aa: CAISRNRGQEPQHF; j_gene: TRBJ1-5; abundance: NA; v_gene: TRBV12-3/TRBV12-4; d_gene: TRBD1
CDR3nt: TGTGCCAGCAGTGAGCTCGGATCGAACTCTGGAAACACCATATATTTT; CDR3aa: CASSELGSNSGNTIYF; j_gene: TRBJ1-3; abundance: few; v_gene: TRBV25-1; d_gene: NA
CDR3nt: TGCGCCAGCAGGCCCGACAGGGAACGCCAGCCCCAGCATTTT; CDR3aa: CASRPDRERQPQHF; j_gene: TRBJ1-5; abundance: few; v_gene: TRBV23-1; d_gene: TRBD1
CDR3nt: TGTGCCAGCAGTCCCGCCCCGTATAGCAATCAGCCCCAGCATTTT; CDR3aa: CASSPAPYSNQPQHF; j_gene: TRBJ1-5; abundance: NA; v_gene: TRBV6-6; d_gene: NA
CDR3nt: TGCGCCAGCAGTCCGAACGGAGGGTTGACTACCGGGGAGCTGTTTTTT; CDR3aa: CASSPNGGLTTGELFF; j_gene: TRBJ2-2; abundance: many; v_gene: TRBV5-1; d_gene: NA
CDR3nt: TGTGCAAGTCGCTTAAAAGGGGAGAGCTCCTACAATGAGCAGTTCTTC; CDR3aa: CASRLKGESSYNEQFF; j_gene: TRBJ2-1; abundance: NA; v_gene: TRBV12-2; d_gene: NA
CDR3nt: TGTGCCAGCAGCGCACAGGGGACCGGAGCCTACAATGAGCAGTTCTTC; CDR3aa: CASSAQGTGAYNEQFF; j_gene: TRBJ2-1; abundance: few; v_gene: TRBV9; d_gene: TRBD1
CDR3nt: TGTGCCAGCAGTTTTAGAAATGAGCAGTTCTTC; CDR3aa: CASSFRNEQFF; j_gene: TRBJ2-1; abundance: NA; v_gene: TRBV12-3/TRBV12-4; d_gene: NA
CDR3nt: TGTGCCACCAGCAGAGAGGGACTAGCGAATTTCCAGTACTTC; CDR3aa: CATSREGLANFQYF; j_gene: TRBJ2-5; abundance: NA; v_gene: TRBV15; d_gene: TRBD2
CDR3nt: TGTGCCAGCAGCTTCCTTAGCGGGGGGGTCAATGAGCAGTTCTTC; CDR3aa: CASSFLSGGVNEQFF; j_gene: TRBJ2-1; abundance: many; v_gene: TRBV7-2; d_gene: TRBD2
CDR3nt: TGTGCCAGCAATTCGGGGCGGGGCTCTGGAAACACCATATATTTT; CDR3aa: CASNSGRGSGNTIYF; j_gene: TRBJ1-3; abundance: NA; v_gene: TRBV12-3/TRBV12-4; d_gene: NA
CDR3nt: TGTGCCAGCAGTTCCTCTTTTTTACCCCTCCACTTT; CDR3aa: CASSSSFLPLHF; j_gene: TRBJ1-6; abundance: NA; v_gene: TRBV28; d_gene: NA
CDR3nt: TGTGCCAGCAGCGCTAACTTCCGCACAGATACGCAGTATTTT; CDR3aa: CASSANFRTDTQYF; j_gene: TRBJ2-3; abundance: NA; v_gene: TRBV6-5; d_gene: NA
CDR3nt: TGTGCCAGCAGCCCCGGAACTAGCGGGTCGAGCACAGATACGCAGTATTTT; CDR3aa: CASSPGTSGSSTDTQYF; j_gene: TRBJ2-3; abundance: few; v_gene: TRBV7-9; d_gene: TRBD2
CDR3nt: TGTGCCAGCAGCTTAAACAGCATAGGGGAGCAGTACTTC; CDR3aa: CASSLNSIGEQYF; j_gene: TRBJ2-7; abundance: NA; v_gene: TRBV7-6; d_gene: NA
CDR3nt: TGTGCCAGCAGCTTAAGCGTACGCACTGAAGCTTTCTTT; CDR3aa: CASSLSVRTEAFF; j_gene: TRBJ1-1; abundance: NA; v_gene: TRBV7-3; d_gene: NA
CDR3nt: TGTGCCAGCAGCTTTGATCTCTCTGGAAACACCATATATTTT; CDR3aa: CASSFDLSGNTIYF; j_gene: TRBJ1-3; abundance: few; v_gene: TRBV7-9; d_gene: NA
CDR3nt: TGTGCCAGCCGGACTGTGGGAGGGGACACGCAGTATTTT; CDR3aa: CASRTVGGDTQYF; j_gene: TRBJ2-3; abundance: many; v_gene: TRBV6-6; d_gene: TRBD2
CDR3nt: TGCGCCAGCGGTACGTGGGGAGACCCCGATACGCAGTATTTT; CDR3aa: CASGTWGDPDTQYF; j_gene: TRBJ2-3; abundance: NA; v_gene: TRBV5-1; d_gene: NA
CDR3nt: TGTGCCAGCAGCCACCCCTTAGCGGGGGGGCTGCTCGAGCAGTACTTC; CDR3aa: CASSHPLAGGLLEQYF; j_gene: TRBJ2-7; abundance: few; v_gene: TRBV7-9; d_gene: TRBD2